Listed below are T cell receptor beta chains from one sample, sequenced in a study of response to subunit inactivated influenza vaccine. One entry per CDR3 protein results from TCRdb running MiXCR on the RT-PCR reads. This table has about 780,000 distinct CDR3 sequences, roughly 18% appearing once. The source material was PBMCs from blood, sampled about 5 days after vaccination. These receptors were collected from a middle-aged man who received an inactivated influenza vaccine. The CDR3 runs from the conserved cysteine through the conserved F or W. The D gene is left open where the match is weak. Rows give clone size only sometimes, using once, few, many, or a class for an expanded clone.

abundance: -
v_gene: TRBV20-1
j_gene: TRBJ2-5
d_gene: -
CDR3aa: CSASRTGIQETQYF
CDR3nt: TGCAGTGCTAGTAGAACAGGGATACAAGAGACCCAGTACTTC

abundance: few
v_gene: TRBV6-1
j_gene: TRBJ2-7
d_gene: -
CDR3aa: CASSVRSGGDEQYF
CDR3nt: TGTGCCAGCAGTGTCAGATCGGGTGGCGACGAGCAGTACTTC

abundance: many
v_gene: TRBV11-2
j_gene: TRBJ2-7
d_gene: -
CDR3aa: CASSPQGIHEQYF
CDR3nt: TGTGCCAGCAGCCCCCAGGGGATCCACGAGCAGTACTTC

abundance: few
v_gene: TRBV29-1
j_gene: TRBJ2-5
d_gene: -
CDR3aa: CSVGTALQETQYF
CDR3nt: TGCAGCGTTGGTACCGCCCTACAAGAGACCCAGTACTTC

abundance: few
v_gene: TRBV7-6
j_gene: TRBJ1-3
d_gene: -
CDR3aa: CASSSMVSGNTIYF
CDR3nt: TGTGCCAGCAGCTCAATGGTCTCTGGAAACACCATATATTTT

abundance: few
v_gene: TRBV7-2
j_gene: TRBJ1-2
d_gene: -
CDR3aa: CASSVVPGTGYGYTF
CDR3nt: TGTGCCAGCAGCGTAGTGCCCGGGACGGGGTATGGCTACACCTTC

abundance: -
v_gene: TRBV11-3
j_gene: TRBJ2-7
d_gene: TRBD1
CDR3aa: CASSSPGTASSYEQYF
CDR3nt: TGTGCCAGCAGCTCCCCCGGGACAGCATCATCCTACGAGCAGTACTTC

abundance: few
v_gene: TRBV9
j_gene: TRBJ1-1
d_gene: -
CDR3aa: CASSPQRGRPEAFF
CDR3nt: TGTGCCAGCAGCCCCCAGAGGGGTCGGCCTGAAGCTTTCTTT

abundance: -
v_gene: TRBV20-1
j_gene: TRBJ2-5
d_gene: TRBD2
CDR3aa: CSASPSGSQETQYF
CDR3nt: TGCAGTGCTAGCCCGAGCGGGAGCCAAGAGACCCAGTACTTC

abundance: many
v_gene: TRBV12-3/TRBV12-4
j_gene: TRBJ2-5
d_gene: TRBD2
CDR3aa: CASSPGLAGGGETQYF
CDR3nt: TGTGCCAGCAGCCCTGGACTAGCGGGGGGTGGAGAGACCCAGTACTTC

abundance: many
v_gene: TRBV24-1
j_gene: TRBJ2-3
d_gene: TRBD1
CDR3aa: CATSDPRTGDTDTQYF
CDR3nt: TGTGCCACCAGTGATCCTCGGACAGGAGACACAGATACGCAGTATTTT

abundance: -
v_gene: TRBV15
j_gene: TRBJ1-2
d_gene: TRBD1
CDR3aa: CATSRDRDRAIGYTF
CDR3nt: TGTGCCACCAGCAGAGATAGGGACAGGGCCATCGGCTACACCTTC

abundance: few
v_gene: TRBV20-1
j_gene: TRBJ1-1
d_gene: -
CDR3aa: CSANLGVRTEAFF
CDR3nt: TGCAGTGCCAACCTCGGGGTAAGGACTGAAGCTTTCTTT

abundance: few
v_gene: TRBV3-1
j_gene: TRBJ1-4
d_gene: TRBD1
CDR3aa: CASSIQGSDEKLFF
CDR3nt: TGTGCCAGCAGCATACAGGGGTCCGACGAAAAACTGTTTTTT